This TCR beta chain was captured in a study of cytomegalovirus exposure and HLA in healthy donors. Study-level information: Out of several hundred genotyped donors, less than 90% belonged to the Caucasian-associated ancestry cluster.

This CDR3 contains 14 residues. V dropped 0 bases and J dropped 2 bases, with 7 bases sitting between them. Per the germline V gene, CDR1 is LNHDA and CDR2 is SQIVND (reference sequence). PCR amplification relied on 60 Vbeta primers (plus 13 Jbeta primers). Source study methods: Later reanalysis found approximately 76 million unique TCR beta chains, some 10 million of them shared. TCRdb's copy holds only in-frame clones and misses some; the assay was immunoSEQ multiplex PCR. V and J calls and clone size are as listed in that table; D and trimming were resolved from the DNA. The repertoire consists of 65,000 to 85,000 clones, with more than 55% occurring once and the leading ten covering roughly 5.2%.

Sequencing was done on a sample of PBMCs. This clonotype was sampled from a man in his 60s in good health and CMV-seropositive. J is TRBJ1-1 and V is TRBV19, with D hard to call. CDR3 sequence: CASSIDPPNTEAFF. The DNA for the CDR3 is TGTGCCAGTAGTATAGATCCCCCAAACACTGAAGCTTTCTTT.